A single sample gave rise to the 2 T cell receptor beta chains below, sequenced in a study of PD-L1 blockade in urothelial cancer. As for time point: pretreatment peripheral blood. The table came from immunoSEQ multiplex PCR; TCRdb's copy has only in-frame clones and leaves some out. Of roughly 87,000 clones in the sample, roughly 90% were seen once. This material consisted of PBMCs, taken around atezolizumab (anti-PD-L1) treatment. The receptor source for this set is a woman older than 75 with urothelial cancer.

The V call is TRBV11-2, the J call TRBJ2-5; 8 nucleotides line up with TRBD2. The CDR3 covers 15 residues. Unmatched junction bases numbered 9, after V lost 6 bases and J lost 3 bases. CDR1 is SGHAT and CDR2 is FQNNGV in the germline V gene. CDR3 DNA: TGTGCCAGCAGATCCTCCGGGACTAGAAAAGAGACCCAGTACTTC. It translates to CASRSSGTRKETQYF.

The rearrangement links TRBV14 to TRBJ2-1; D remains ambiguous. The germline V gene encodes CDR1 SGHDN and CDR2 FVKESK. V shed 4 bases and J shed 2 bases, with 15 bases lying between them. The CDR3 length is 16 residues. CDR3 sequence (DNA): TGTGCCAGCAGCCTAGGCTCAAGTGGGCCCTACAATGAGCAGTTCTTC. Translated: CASSLGSSGPYNEQFF.